This T cell receptor beta chain came from a study of blood T cell repertoires in COVID-19. Study-level background: There were acute and convalescent COVID-19 samples, and they came from the United States, Italy and Spain. Sample material is recorded as cDNA or gDNA derived from T cells, B-cell-depleted T cells, or PBMCs.

As handled by the study authors: Reference gene primer amplification gave nucleated cell count estimates. Generated by immunoSEQ multiplex PCR, the TCRdb table keeps only in-frame clones and is missing some. V, J and clone size reflect that table, while D and trimming were determined from the DNA. The sample records about 250,000 clones, around 80% being singletons. Germline CDR1 is GTSNPN and CDR2 is SVGIG (reference sequence). V was clipped by 2 bases and J by 6 bases, with 11 bases between them. The CDR3 is made up of 13 amino acids. This clonotype was obtained from a man between 35 and 55 years old with active or convalescent COVID-19. This sequence joins TRBV30 and TRBJ1-5; no firm D call. Sequencing was done on a sample of peripheral blood. The chain's CDR3 is CAWSFGGGQPQHF. CDR3 DNA sequence: TGTGCCTGGAGTTTTGGTGGCGGTCAGCCCCAGCATTTT.